Presented here are 15 T cell receptor beta chains from one specimen sequenced in a study of cytomegalovirus exposure and HLA in healthy donors. The PCR made use of 60 Vbeta and 13 Jbeta primers. Clones were read by immunoSEQ multiplex PCR, and TCRdb kept only the in-frame ones, dropping some. Of about 200,000 clones listed, 85% are singletons. The specimen sequenced was PBMCs. These receptor sequences come from a woman in her forties or fifties in good health and CMV-seronegative.

The V call is TRBV9, the J call TRBJ1-6; 10 positions match TRBD1. V gave up 3 bases and J gave up 10 bases; unmatched junction bases: 7. The length of the CDR3 is 15 residues. CDR1 SGDLS and CDR2 YYNGEE come from the germline V gene. The DNA of the CDR3 is TGTGCCAGCAGCGGCGACAGGGGGCTTGGGTCACCCCTCCACTTT. Protein sequence: CASSGDRGLGSPLHF.

J is TRBJ2-7 and V is TRBV19; 8 bases line up with TRBD2. The V and J ends lost 8 bases and 2 bases, in that order; junction bases with no gene match: 5. Germline V gene sequence: CDR1 LNHDA, CDR2 SQIVND (reference sequence). The CDR3 runs to 13 residues. The CDR3 loop is CASGPGLAYEQYF. CDR3 coding DNA: TGTGCCAGTGGCCCGGGACTAGCCTACGAGCAGTACTTC.

The rearrangement links TRBV5-6 to TRBJ1-1; a possible D gene is TRBD1 (5 bases). The CDR3 covers 11 residues. Trimming left V 4 bases short and J 9 bases short, with 10 bases between. The germline gives CDR1 SGHDT, CDR2 YYEEEE. CDR3 sequence reads: CASSLRQKAFF. The CDR3 region has the DNA TGTGCCAGCAGCCTTAGACAGAAAGCTTTCTTT.

The V gene is TRBV15, the J gene TRBJ2-3; a weak D match, TRBD1 (5 bases). The V gene's germline CDR1 is LNHNV and CDR2 YYDKDF (reference sequence). The length of the CDR3 is 16 residues. Trimming left V 0 bases short and J 2 bases short, with 12 bases between. CDR3 bases: TGTGCCACCAGCAGAGATCGGAGACAGTCCACAGATACGCAGTATTTT. It encodes CATSRDRRQSTDTQYF.

The chain recombines TRBV19 with TRBJ2-7, with no clear D. Germline V CDR1 and CDR2: LNHDA, SQIVND (reference sequence). Trimming pared 2 bases from V and 1 base from J, leaving 9 bases between. The CDR3 length is 14 residues. The CDR3 DNA follows: TGTGCCAGTAGTATAAACCCTAGTTCCTACGAGCAGTACTTC. Its protein is CASSINPSSYEQYF. The whole variable domain, filled in from reference TRBV19 and TRBJ2-7, reads DGGITQSPKYLFRKEGQNVTLSCEQNLNHDAMYWYRQDPGQGLRLIYYSQIVNDFQKGDIAEGYSVSREKKESFPLTVTSAQKNPTAFYLCASSINPSSYEQYFGPGTRLTVT.

This chain uses TRBV6-5 with TRBJ2-7; 7 bases map to TRBD1. V was clipped by 0 bases and J by 0 bases; unmatched bases: 2. The CDR3 is 15 residues long. Germline V CDR1 and CDR2: MNHEY, SVGAGI. Here the CDR3 DNA reads TGTGCCAGCAGTTACTCTTCAGGGGGCTCCTACGAGCAGTACTTC. Its translation is CASSYSSGGSYEQYF.

This chain uses TRBV30 with TRBJ2-3; TRBD1 matches 7 bases. This CDR3 contains 14 residues. Germline V lookup: CDR1 GTSNPN, CDR2 SVGIG (reference sequence). The CDR3 DNA sequence: TGTGCTACTACTGGCAGGGGGTGGACAGATACGCAGTATTTT. Protein product: CATTGRGWTDTQYF.

The V call is TRBV27, the J call TRBJ2-5; unclear D gene. V was shortened by 3 bases and J by 2 bases, with 13 bases between the two germline ends. CDR3 size: 15 residues. Germline V CDR1 and CDR2: MNHEY, SMNVEV (reference sequence). The CDR3 DNA sequence: TGTGCCAGCAGTTTCCTTCCGTTTAGTCAAGAGACCCAGTACTTC. This sequence encodes CASSFLPFSQETQYF.

The V and J genes are TRBV5-4 and TRBJ2-7; possibly TRBD1 for D (5 bases). Trimming stripped 10 bases from V and 1 base from J, with 15 bases between. The CDR3 has 13 residues. CDR1 and CDR2 (germline): SGHNT, YYREEE (reference sequence). This CDR3 reads CAAGREASYEQYF. The CDR3 coding sequence is TGTGCCGCCGGCAGGGAAGCTTCCTACGAGCAGTACTTC.

The genes are TRBV19 and TRBJ1-5; tentatively, D is TRBD1 (5 bases). The germline gives CDR1 LNHDA, CDR2 SQIVND (reference sequence). There are 14 residues in the CDR3. The ends were cut back, 3 bases at V and 5 bases at J, with 11 bases in the middle. CDR3 nucleotides: TGTGCCAGTAGTATTTTTTCCAGGGATCAGCCCCAGCATTTT. Its protein product is CASSIFSRDQPQHF.

The V and J genes are TRBV18 and TRBJ1-3; D perhaps matches TRBD1 (5 bases). Trimming took off 0 bases at V and 3 bases at J, with 9 bases between the two ends. The CDR3 sequence is 15 residues long. CDR1 is KGHSH and CDR2 is LQKENI in the germline V gene. CDR3 region: CASSPPGRVGNTIYF. The CDR3 nucleotides read TGTGCCAGCTCACCACCGGGCAGGGTTGGAAACACCATATATTTT.

This rearrangement joins TRBV7-2 to TRBJ1-4; D ambiguous. The V and J ends lost 6 bases and 0 bases respectively, with 11 bases between them. The CDR3 runs to 15 residues. CDR1 is SGHTA and CDR2 is FQGNSA in the germline V gene. CDR3 region: CASSPRPATNEKLFF. CDR3 bases: TGTGCCAGCAGTCCTAGGCCCGCAACTAATGAAAAACTGTTTTTT.

The chain carries TRBV28 and TRBJ2-7; 9 bases agree with TRBD2. The CDR3 contains 17 residues. Germline V CDR1 and CDR2: MDHEN, SYDVKM. Germline trimming cut 6 bases from V and 2 bases from J; bases unmatched to any gene: 14. This chain's CDR3 is CASRPLLAGVVTYEQYF. CDR3 DNA sequence: TGTGCCAGCAGACCCTTATTAGCGGGAGTGGTTACCTACGAGCAGTACTTC.

V is TRBV20-1 and J is TRBJ2-1; D may be TRBD1 (5 bases). V lost 5 bases to trimming and J lost 10 bases, with 12 bases between them. Germline loops: CDR1 DFQATT, CDR2 SNEGSKA (reference sequence). This CDR3 contains 11 residues. Here the CDR3 DNA reads TGCAGTGCTGGGGCCGTCCGGGAGCAGTTCTTC. Translated, it gives CSAGAVREQFF.

The V gene is TRBV4-3, the J gene TRBJ2-5, with unresolved D. V was shortened by 1 base and J by 2 bases, with 8 bases between the two germline ends. This CDR3 region has 14 residues. Germline values: CDR1 LGHNA, CDR2 YSLEER. Written as DNA, the CDR3 is TGCGCCAGCAGCCAAGGCTACGGTCAAGAGACCCAGTACTTC. Protein sequence: CASSQGYGQETQYF.